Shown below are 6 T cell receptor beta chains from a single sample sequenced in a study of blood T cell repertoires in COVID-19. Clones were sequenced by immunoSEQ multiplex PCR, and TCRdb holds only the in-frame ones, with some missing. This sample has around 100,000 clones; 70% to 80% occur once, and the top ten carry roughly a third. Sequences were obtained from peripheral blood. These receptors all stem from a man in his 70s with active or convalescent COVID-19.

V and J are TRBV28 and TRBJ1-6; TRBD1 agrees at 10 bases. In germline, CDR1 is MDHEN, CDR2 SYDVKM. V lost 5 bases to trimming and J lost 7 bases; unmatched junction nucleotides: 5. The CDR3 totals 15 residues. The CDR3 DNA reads TGTGCCAGCAGTACCGGGACAGGGGTAAATTCACCCCTCCACTTT. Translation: CASSTGTGVNSPLHF.

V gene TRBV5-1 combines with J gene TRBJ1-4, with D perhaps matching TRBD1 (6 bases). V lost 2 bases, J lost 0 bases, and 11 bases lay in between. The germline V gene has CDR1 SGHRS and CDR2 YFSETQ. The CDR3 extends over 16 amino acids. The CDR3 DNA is TGCGCCAGCAGCTTCAGACAGGCAACAACTAATGAAAAACTGTTTTTT. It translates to CASSFRQATTNEKLFF.

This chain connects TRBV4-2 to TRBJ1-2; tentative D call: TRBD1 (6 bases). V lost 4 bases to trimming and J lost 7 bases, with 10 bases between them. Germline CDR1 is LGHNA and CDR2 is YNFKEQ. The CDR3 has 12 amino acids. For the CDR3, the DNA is TGTGCCAGCAGCCGGACAGAGAGTGGCTACACCTTC. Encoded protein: CASSRTESGYTF.

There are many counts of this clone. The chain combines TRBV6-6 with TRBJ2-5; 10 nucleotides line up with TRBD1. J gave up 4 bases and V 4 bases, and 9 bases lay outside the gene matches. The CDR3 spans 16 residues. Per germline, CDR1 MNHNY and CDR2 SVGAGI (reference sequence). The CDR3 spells CASSFSGTGVIETQYF. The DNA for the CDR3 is TGTGCCAGCAGTTTCTCTGGGACAGGGGTGATAGAGACCCAGTACTTC.

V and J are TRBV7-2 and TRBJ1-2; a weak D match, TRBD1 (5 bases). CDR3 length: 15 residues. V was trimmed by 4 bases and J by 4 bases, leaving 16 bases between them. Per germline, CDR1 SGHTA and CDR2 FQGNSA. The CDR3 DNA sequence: TGTGCCAGCAGCTCTATGGCCGGGACTTTCTATGGCTACACCTTC. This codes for CASSSMAGTFYGYTF.

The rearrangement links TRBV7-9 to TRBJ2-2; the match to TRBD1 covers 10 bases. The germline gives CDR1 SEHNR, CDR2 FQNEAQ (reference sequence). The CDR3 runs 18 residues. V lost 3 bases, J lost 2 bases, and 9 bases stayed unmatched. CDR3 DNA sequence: TGTGCCAGCAGCTTGCGACAGGGGGCGCGGGGTAACACCGGGGAGCTGTTTTTT. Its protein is CASSLRQGARGNTGELFF.